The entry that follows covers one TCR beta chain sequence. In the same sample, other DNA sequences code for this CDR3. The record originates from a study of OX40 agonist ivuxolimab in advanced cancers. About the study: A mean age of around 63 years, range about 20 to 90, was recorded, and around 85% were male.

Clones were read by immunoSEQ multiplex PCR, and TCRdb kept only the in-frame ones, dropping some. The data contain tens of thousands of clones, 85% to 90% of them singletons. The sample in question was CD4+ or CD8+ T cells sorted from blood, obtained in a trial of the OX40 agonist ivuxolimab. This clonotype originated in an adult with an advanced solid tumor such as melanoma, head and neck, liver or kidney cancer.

The CDR3 DNA reads TGTGCCTGGAGTGTACTGGGTGGGACTGAAGCTTTCTTT. Protein sequence: CAWSVLGGTEAFF. The V gene is TRBV30, the J gene TRBJ1-1, with D unclear. Germline V gene data show CDR1 as GTSNPN and CDR2 as SVGIG (reference sequence). The CDR3 has 13 amino acids. With 0 bases removed from V and 5 bases from J, the gap between germline ends came to 10 bases.